This T cell receptor (beta chain) was sequenced for a study of blood T cell repertoires in COVID-19. Background on the study: Sample material is recorded as cDNA or gDNA derived from T cells, B-cell-depleted T cells, or PBMCs.

V was clipped by 2 bases and J by 4 bases, with 15 bases between them. There are 16 residues in the CDR3. Germline CDR1 SNHLY, CDR2 FYNNEI. TCRdb's table, derived via immunoSEQ multiplex PCR, lists solely in-frame clones and lacks some. The data hold tens of thousands of clones, with around 86% observed a single time. The sample taken for sequencing was peripheral blood. The rearrangement links TRBV2 to TRBJ1-3; a possible D gene is TRBD1 (5 bases). The source of this sequence is a man between 65 and 79 years old with acute or convalescent COVID-19. The DNA for the CDR3 is TGTGCCAGCAGTGAAACGTTGGGGCCAGGGGGAAACACCATATATTTT. Protein: CASSETLGPGGNTIYF.